This T cell receptor (beta chain) was sequenced for a study of blood T cell repertoires in COVID-19. On the study more broadly: Researchers got acute and convalescent COVID-19 samples from the United States, Italy and Spain. PBMCs, B-cell-depleted T cells, or T cells provided the cDNA or gDNA that made up the material.

In the original analysis: Nucleated cell counts were estimated from reference gene primer amplification. TCRdb's copy holds only in-frame clones and misses some; the assay was immunoSEQ multiplex PCR. The D gene and trimming were derived from the DNA, and the V and J assignments and clone size from that table. The top ten clones hold 2.6% of a sample with roughly 75,000 clones, roughly 70% of them seen once. The origin of this receptor is a human donor with acute or convalescent COVID-19. The donor label of this sample is uncertain. Sequenced: peripheral blood.

CDR3 sequence reads: CASSFRGLTYNEQFF. Here the CDR3 DNA reads TGTGCCAGCAGTTTCCGGGGACTAACCTACAATGAGCAGTTCTTC. The V and J genes are TRBV27 and TRBJ2-1, with 7 nucleotides matching TRBD2. CDR3 length: 15 amino acids. J lost 2 bases, V lost 3 bases, and 4 bases had no gene match. Germline V gene lookup returns CDR1 MNHEY and CDR2 SMNVEV (reference sequence).